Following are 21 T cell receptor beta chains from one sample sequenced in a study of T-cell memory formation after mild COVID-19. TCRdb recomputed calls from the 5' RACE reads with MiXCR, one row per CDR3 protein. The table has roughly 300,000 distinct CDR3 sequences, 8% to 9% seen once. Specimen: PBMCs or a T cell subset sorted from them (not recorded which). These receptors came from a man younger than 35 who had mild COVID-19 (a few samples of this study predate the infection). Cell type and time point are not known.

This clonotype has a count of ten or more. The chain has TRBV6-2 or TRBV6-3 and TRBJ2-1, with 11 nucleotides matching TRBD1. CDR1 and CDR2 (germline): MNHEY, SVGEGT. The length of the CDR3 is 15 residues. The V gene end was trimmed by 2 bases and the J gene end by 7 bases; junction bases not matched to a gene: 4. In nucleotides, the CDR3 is TGTGCCAGCAGTTACCCAGGACAGGGGGCGAATGAGCAGTTCTTC. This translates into CASSYPGQGANEQFF.

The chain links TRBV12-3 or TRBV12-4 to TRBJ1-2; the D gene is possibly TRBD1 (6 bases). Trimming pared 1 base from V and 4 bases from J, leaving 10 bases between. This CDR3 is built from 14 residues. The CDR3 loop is CASSLVPRGYGYTF. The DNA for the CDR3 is TGTGCCAGCAGTTTAGTCCCCAGGGGCTATGGCTACACCTTC.

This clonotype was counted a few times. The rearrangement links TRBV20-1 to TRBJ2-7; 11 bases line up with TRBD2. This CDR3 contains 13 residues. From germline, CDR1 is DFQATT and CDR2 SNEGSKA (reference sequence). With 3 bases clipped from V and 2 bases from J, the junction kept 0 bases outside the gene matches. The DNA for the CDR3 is TGCAGTGCTAGGACTAGCGGGGCCTACGAGCAGTACTTC. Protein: CSARTSGAYEQYF.

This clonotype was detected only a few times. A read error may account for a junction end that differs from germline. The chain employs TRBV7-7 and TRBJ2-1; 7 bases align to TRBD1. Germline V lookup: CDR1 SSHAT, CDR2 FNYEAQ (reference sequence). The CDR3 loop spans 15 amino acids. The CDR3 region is CASSSGTASYNEQFF. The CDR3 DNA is TGTGCTAGCAGCTCCGGGACAGCCTCCTACAATGAGCAGTTCTTC.

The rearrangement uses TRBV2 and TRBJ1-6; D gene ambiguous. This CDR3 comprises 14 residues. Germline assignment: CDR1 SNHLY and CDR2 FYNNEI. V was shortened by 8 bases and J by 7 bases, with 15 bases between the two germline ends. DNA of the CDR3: TGTGCCAGCTCAGCGCCGTTATCGAATTCACCCCTCCACTTT. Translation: CASSAPLSNSPLHF.

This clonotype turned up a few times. CDR3 region: CSVGENTEAFF. Written as DNA, the CDR3 is TGCAGTGTAGGGGAGAACACTGAAGCTTTCTTT. The chain is built from TRBV20-1 and TRBJ1-1; possibly TRBD1 for D (5 bases). The V end was cut by 7 bases, the J end by 1 base, with 7 bases between. The CDR3 length is 11 residues. CDR1 and CDR2 from the germline V gene are DFQATT and SNEGSKA (reference sequence).

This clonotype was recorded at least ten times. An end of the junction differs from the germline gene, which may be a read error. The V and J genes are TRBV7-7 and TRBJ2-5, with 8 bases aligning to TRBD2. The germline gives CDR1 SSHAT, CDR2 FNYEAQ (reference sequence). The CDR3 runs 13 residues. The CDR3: CASSLRGGQTQYF. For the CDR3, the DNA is TGTGCTAGCAGCTTACGGGGGGGGCAGACCCAGTACTTC.

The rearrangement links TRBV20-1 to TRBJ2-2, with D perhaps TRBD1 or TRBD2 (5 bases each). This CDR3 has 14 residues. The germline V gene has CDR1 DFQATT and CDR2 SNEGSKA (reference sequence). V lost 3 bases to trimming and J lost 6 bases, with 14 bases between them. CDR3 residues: CSARSGTGSGELFF. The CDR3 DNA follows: TGCAGTGCTAGGTCCGGGACCGGCTCCGGGGAGCTGTTTTTT.

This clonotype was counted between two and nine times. As DNA, the CDR3 is TGTGCCATCAGTGAGAGGATGGCAGCTTTCTTT. It encodes CAISERMAAFF. The chain recombines TRBV10-3 with TRBJ1-1; D gene unclear. The V gene's germline CDR1 is ENHRY and CDR2 SYGVKD. The CDR3 is 11 amino acids. The V end lost 2 bases, the J end lost 10 bases, and 8 bases lay between the germline ends.

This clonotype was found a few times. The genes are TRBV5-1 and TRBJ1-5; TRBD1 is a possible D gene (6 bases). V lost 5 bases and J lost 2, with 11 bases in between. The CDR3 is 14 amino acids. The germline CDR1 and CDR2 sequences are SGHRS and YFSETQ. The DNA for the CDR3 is TGCGCCAGCAGTGCACAGGGTGGCAATCAGCCCCAGCATTTT. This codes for CASSAQGGNQPQHF.

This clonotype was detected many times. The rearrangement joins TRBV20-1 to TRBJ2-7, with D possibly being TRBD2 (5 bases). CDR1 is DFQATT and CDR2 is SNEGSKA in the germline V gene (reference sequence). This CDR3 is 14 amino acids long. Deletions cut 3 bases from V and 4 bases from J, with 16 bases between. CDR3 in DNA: TGCAGTGCTAGGGCCTCCGGGATCAAATACGAGCAGTACGTC. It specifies CSARASGIKYEQYV.

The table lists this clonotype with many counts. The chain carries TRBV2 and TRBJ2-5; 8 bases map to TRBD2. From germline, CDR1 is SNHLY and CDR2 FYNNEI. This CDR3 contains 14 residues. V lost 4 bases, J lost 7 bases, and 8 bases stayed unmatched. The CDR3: CASSGAAAGVTQYF. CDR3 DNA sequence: TGTGCCAGCAGTGGGGCAGCAGCGGGGGTGACCCAGTACTTC.

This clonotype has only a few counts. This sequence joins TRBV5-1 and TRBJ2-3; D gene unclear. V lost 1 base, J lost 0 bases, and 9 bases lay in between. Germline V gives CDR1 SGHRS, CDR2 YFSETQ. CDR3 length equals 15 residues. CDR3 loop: CASSLPKTSTDTQYF. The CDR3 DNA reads TGCGCCAGCAGCTTGCCGAAAACTAGCACAGATACGCAGTATTTT.

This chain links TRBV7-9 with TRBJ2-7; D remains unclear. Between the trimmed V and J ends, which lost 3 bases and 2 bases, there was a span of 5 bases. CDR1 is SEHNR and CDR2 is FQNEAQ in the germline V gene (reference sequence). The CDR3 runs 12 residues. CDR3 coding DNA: TGTGCCAGCAGCTTCAGTACCTACGAGCAGTACTTC. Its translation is CASSFSTYEQYF.

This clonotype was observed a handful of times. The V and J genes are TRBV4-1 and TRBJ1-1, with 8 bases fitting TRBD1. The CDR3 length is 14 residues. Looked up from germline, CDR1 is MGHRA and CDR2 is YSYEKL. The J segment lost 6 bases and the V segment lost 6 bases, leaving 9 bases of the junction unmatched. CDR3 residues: CASSQPDRGAEAFF. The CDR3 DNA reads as TGCGCCAGCAGTCAGCCCGACAGGGGAGCTGAAGCTTTCTTT.

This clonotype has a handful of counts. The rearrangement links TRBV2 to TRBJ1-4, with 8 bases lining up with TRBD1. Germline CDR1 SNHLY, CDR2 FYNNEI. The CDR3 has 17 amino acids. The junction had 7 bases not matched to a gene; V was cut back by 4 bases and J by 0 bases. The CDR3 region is CASSGGQETATNEKLFF. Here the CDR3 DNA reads TGTGCCAGCAGTGGGGGACAGGAGACCGCAACTAATGAAAAACTGTTTTTT.

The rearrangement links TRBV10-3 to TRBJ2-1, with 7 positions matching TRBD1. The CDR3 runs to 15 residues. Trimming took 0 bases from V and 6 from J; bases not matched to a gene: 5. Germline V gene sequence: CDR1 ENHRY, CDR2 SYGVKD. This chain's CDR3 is CAISESRAGGNEQFF. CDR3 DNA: TGTGCCATCAGTGAGTCGCGAGCAGGGGGCAATGAGCAGTTCTTC.

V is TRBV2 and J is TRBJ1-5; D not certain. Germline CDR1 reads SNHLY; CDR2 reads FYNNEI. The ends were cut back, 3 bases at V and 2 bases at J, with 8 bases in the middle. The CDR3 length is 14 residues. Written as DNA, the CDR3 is TGTGCCAGCAGTGAGCCTGGGGGCAATCAGCCCCAGCATTTT. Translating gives CASSEPGGNQPQHF.

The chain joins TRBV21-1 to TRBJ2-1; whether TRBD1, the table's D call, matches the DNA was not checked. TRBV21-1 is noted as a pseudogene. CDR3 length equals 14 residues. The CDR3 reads CASSRRDQDYEQFF. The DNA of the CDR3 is TGTGCCAGCAGCCGCCGGGACCAGGATTATGAGCAGTTCTTC.

CDR3 residues: CASRRGLTTEAFF. CDR3 bases: TGTGCCAGCAGGAGGGGACTTACCACTGAAGCTTTCTTT. This chain uses TRBV7-2 with TRBJ1-1, with D possibly being TRBD1 (5 bases). Trimming took 6 bases from V and 4 from J, leaving 12 bases between them. This CDR3 region has 13 residues. Germline CDR1 SGHTA, CDR2 FQGNSA.

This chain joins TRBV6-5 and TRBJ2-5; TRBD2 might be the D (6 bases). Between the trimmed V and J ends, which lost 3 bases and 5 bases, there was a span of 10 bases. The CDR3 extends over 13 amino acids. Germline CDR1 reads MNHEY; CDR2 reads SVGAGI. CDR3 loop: CASSYAGSETQYF. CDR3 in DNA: TGTGCCAGCAGTTATGCGGGGTCGGAGACCCAGTACTTC.